These 23 T cell receptor beta chains were sequenced from one sample in a study of beta chain features in type 1 diabetes. The isolated RNA, all of it, was reverse transcribed, so expressed TCRB transcripts were what got sequenced. Measured with immunoSEQ multiplex PCR; TCRdb has only the in-frame clones, and not every one. The sample has over 120,000 clones, about 9.4% seen once. Sequenced: naive CD4+ T cells from blood. These TCRs come from a man aged 18 to 29 in good health.

This clone was seen more than once but under ten times. The CDR3 protein is CASSFGGLAGGLGETQYF. The CDR3 region has the DNA TGTGCCAGCAGCTTTGGGGGACTAGCGGGGGGGCTTGGAGAGACCCAGTACTTC. The chain links TRBV7-2 to TRBJ2-5; TRBD2 matches 16 bases. Germline CDR1 is SGHTA and CDR2 is FQGNSA. The CDR3 totals 18 residues. The ends lost 3 bases at V and 4 bases at J; junction bases unmatched: 8.

The chain employs TRBV6-5 and TRBJ1-6; no reliable D call. Per germline, CDR1 MNHEY and CDR2 SVGAGI. This CDR3 has 15 amino acids. V shed 5 bases and J shed 10 bases, with 18 bases lying between them. This chain's CDR3 is CASSPPGPGGSPLHF. The CDR3 DNA reads as TGTGCCAGCAGTCCTCCGGGCCCTGGAGGGTCACCCCTCCACTTT.

This clone was seen at least ten times. V usage is TRBV7-9 and J usage is TRBJ2-4; D may be TRBD2 (5 bases). Germline V CDR1 and CDR2: SEHNR, FQNEAQ (reference sequence). V dropped 5 bases and J dropped 0 bases, with 17 bases sitting between them. There are 17 residues in the CDR3. The CDR3 DNA is TGTGCCAGCAGCGACTACTCCGAGCCTCTAGCCAAAAACATTCAGTACTTC. The encoded protein is CASSDYSEPLAKNIQYF.

This clone occurred a few times. The chain combines TRBV18 with TRBJ2-1, with TRBD1 identical over 8 bases. J was trimmed by 6 bases and V by 0 bases; bases with no gene match: 7. This CDR3 is 16 amino acids long. Germline V gene sequence: CDR1 KGHSH, CDR2 LQKENI. The CDR3 DNA reads TGTGCCAGCTCACCACCGAGTATACAGGGGGGCAATGAGCAGTTCTTC. Protein: CASSPPSIQGGNEQFF. Filled out from reference TRBV18 and TRBJ2-1, the complete variable domain reads NAGVMQNPRHLVRRRGQEARLRCSPMKGHSHVYWYRQLPEEGLKFMVYLQKENIIDESGMPKERFSAEFPKEGPSILRIQQVVRGDSAAYFCASSPPSIQGGNEQFFGPGTRLTVL.

This clone occurred many times. J is TRBJ2-3 and V is TRBV29-1; 7 bases match TRBD2. The CDR3 loop spans 14 amino acids. CDR1 and CDR2 (germline): SQVTM, ANQGSEA. The junction had 10 bases not matched to a gene; V was cut back by 8 bases and J by 2 bases. The CDR3: CSTPWAGVTDTQYF. The CDR3 DNA follows: TGCAGCACCCCGTGGGCGGGAGTCACAGATACGCAGTATTTT.

This clone was found a few times. The V and J genes are TRBV2 and TRBJ1-4; no firm D call. V was clipped by 0 bases and J by 1 base, with 9 bases between them. This CDR3 has 16 amino acids. Germline V gene data show CDR1 as SNHLY and CDR2 as FYNNEI. The CDR3 nucleotides are TGTGCCAGCAGTGAAGCGTTAACAGAAACTAATGAAAAACTGTTTTTT. It translates to CASSEALTETNEKLFF.

V usage is TRBV7-8 and J usage is TRBJ2-3, with a possible D match to TRBD2 (5 bases). V dropped 5 bases and J dropped 6 bases, with 12 bases sitting between them. In germline, CDR1 is SGHVS, CDR2 FQNEAQ. The CDR3 runs 13 residues. The CDR3 nucleotides read TGTGCCAGCAGCGCCGGAGGCGTCGATACGCAGTATTTT. Protein: CASSAGGVDTQYF. Full variable domain (outside the CDR3, taken from reference TRBV7-8 and TRBJ2-3): GAGVSQSPRYKVAKRGQDVALRCDPISGHVSLFWYQQALGQGPEFLTYFQNEAQLDKSGLPSDRFFAERPEGSVSTLKIQRTQQEDSAVYLCASSAGGVDTQYFGPGTRLTVL.

The chain links TRBV28 to TRBJ1-2, with 9 bases that match TRBD1. V trimming: 2 bases; J trimming: 7 bases; junction bases outside the gene matches: 8. CDR1 is MDHEN, CDR2 SYDVKM, per germline. The CDR3 is 15 residues long. In DNA, the CDR3 is TGTGCCAGCAGTTTAGACGGACAGGGGATCAGTGGCTACACCTTC. Its protein is CASSLDGQGISGYTF.

The gene calls are TRBV14 and TRBJ1-1, with no clear D. V gave up 6 bases and J gave up 0 bases, with 8 bases separating them. Germline V gene data show CDR1 as SGHDN and CDR2 as FVKESK. CDR3 size: 13 residues. The chain's CDR3 is CASSSQMNTEAFF. The CDR3 nucleotides read TGTGCCAGCAGTTCCCAAATGAACACTGAAGCTTTCTTT.

This chain links TRBV21-1 with TRBJ1-2; TRBD1 was called by the table and not checked on the DNA. TRBV21-1 is labeled a pseudogene. The CDR3 extends over 16 amino acids. CDR3 protein: CASSNSVEGANYGYTF. The CDR3 DNA reads TGTGCCAGCAGCAATTCGGTAGAGGGGGCCAACTATGGCTACACCTTC.

J is TRBJ2-6 and V is TRBV28; D unresolved. CDR3 length: 17 amino acids. Per the germline V gene, CDR1 is MDHEN and CDR2 is SYDVKM. Trimming pared 5 bases from V and 2 bases from J, leaving 16 bases between. In DNA, the CDR3 is TGTGCCAGCAGTCCCCCCAAGACACCAACTGGGGCCAACGTCCTGACTTTC. Protein: CASSPPKTPTGANVLTF.

This chain uses TRBV4-1 with TRBJ2-6, with TRBD1 matching over 9 bases. The CDR3 loop spans 16 amino acids. Germline CDR1 reads MGHRA; CDR2 reads YSYEKL. The V and J ends lost 1 base and 2 bases, in that order; junction bases with no gene match: 0. The CDR3 reads CASSQGTGAGANVLTF. The CDR3 bases are TGCGCCAGCAGCCAAGGGACAGGGGCTGGGGCCAACGTCCTGACTTTC.

This clone was observed a handful of times. This sequence joins TRBV7-8 and TRBJ1-1, with D possibly matching TRBD1 (5 bases). Between the trimmed V and J ends, which lost 5 bases and 6 bases, there was a span of 10 bases. The CDR3 is 12 residues long. Germline V gene sequence: CDR1 SGHVS, CDR2 FQNEAQ. As DNA, the CDR3 is TGTGCCAGCAGCGGTGGGGGGTCTGAAGCTTTCTTT. Amino acid sequence: CASSGGGSEAFF.

This clone was counted only a few times. The chain employs TRBV6-6 and TRBJ1-5; maybe TRBD1 (6 bases). Looked up from germline, CDR1 is MNHNY and CDR2 is SVGAGI (reference sequence). This CDR3 has 15 residues. With 2 bases removed from V and 4 bases from J, the gap between germline ends came to 12 bases. This chain's CDR3 is CASSYPGQSNQPQHF. CDR3 sequence (DNA): TGTGCCAGCAGTTACCCCGGACAGAGTAATCAGCCCCAGCATTTT.

V gene TRBV5-4 combines with J gene TRBJ2-5; 7 bases match TRBD2. Germline values: CDR1 SGHNT, CDR2 YYREEE (reference sequence). The CDR3 is made up of 13 amino acids. V lost 4 bases, J lost 3 bases, and 3 bases stayed unmatched. The CDR3 here is CASSPSGEETQYF. The CDR3, as DNA: TGTGCCAGCAGCCCCAGCGGGGAAGAGACCCAGTACTTC.

This clone was observed at least ten times. The chain has TRBV7-2 and TRBJ2-7; tentatively, D is TRBD1 (5 bases). CDR1 is SGHTA and CDR2 is FQGNSA in the germline V gene. The CDR3 has 15 residues. Trimming pared 5 bases from V and 3 bases from J, leaving 17 bases between. The CDR3 region has the DNA TGTGCCAGCAGCCCCGCAGGTGGGGCACTCTACGAGCAGTACTTC. It translates to CASSPAGGALYEQYF.

This clone was detected only a few times. The chain is built from TRBV7-2 and TRBJ1-6, with D possibly being TRBD1 (5 bases). Trimming removed 6 bases from V and 13 bases from J, with 19 bases in between. CDR3 length: 14 residues. The germline V gene encodes CDR1 SGHTA and CDR2 FQGNSA. CDR3 residues: CASRVGHKGLPLHF. The CDR3 nucleotides are TGTGCCAGCAGGGTCGGACATAAAGGCCTTCCCCTCCACTTT.

This clone was seen a handful of times. The rearrangement links TRBV5-1 to TRBJ2-3; 7 bases match TRBD1. After removal of 1 base from V and 2 bases from J, the junction contained 1 base not matched to a gene. Germline values: CDR1 SGHRS, CDR2 YFSETQ. There are 14 residues in the CDR3. The CDR3 bases are TGCGCCAGCAGCTTGCAGGGGGTCACAGATACGCAGTATTTT. Encoded protein: CASSLQGVTDTQYF.

This clone came up a few times. The V gene is TRBV7-2, the J gene TRBJ2-2; the match to TRBD2 covers 12 bases. V lost 2 bases and J lost 4; bases outside the gene matches: 8. The CDR3 is 18 amino acids. Looked up from germline, CDR1 is SGHTA and CDR2 is FQGNSA. DNA of the CDR3: TGTGCCAGCAGCTTATTCGCTAGCGGGGGGGATCGCACCGGGGAGCTGTTTTTT. Translated, it gives CASSLFASGGDRTGELFF. The whole variable domain, filled in from reference TRBV7-2 and TRBJ2-2, reads GAGVSQSPSNKVTEKGKDVELRCDPISGHTALYWYRQSLGQGLEFLIYFQGNSAPDKSGLPSDRFSAERTGGSVSTLTIQRTQQEDSAVYLCASSLFASGGDRTGELFFGEGSRLTVL.

This rearrangement joins TRBV6-5 to TRBJ2-2; no definite D call. The CDR3 has 13 residues. The V end lost 6 bases, the J end lost 8 bases, and 13 bases lay between the germline ends. Germline CDR1 MNHEY, CDR2 SVGAGI. This chain's CDR3 is CASRPGATGELFF. CDR3 coding DNA: TGTGCCAGCAGGCCGGGTGCCACTGGGGAGCTGTTTTTT.

This clone showed up many times. The chain combines TRBV29-1 with TRBJ2-1, with 10 bases identical to TRBD2. The V gene end was trimmed by 6 bases and the J gene end by 4 bases; junction bases not matched to a gene: 6. Germline V gene lookup returns CDR1 SQVTM and CDR2 ANQGSEA. This CDR3 region has 14 residues. CDR3 sequence (DNA): TGCAGCGTAAGACTAGCGGGTTATTACAATGAGCAGTTCTTC. Its translation: CSVRLAGYYNEQFF.

J is TRBJ1-5 and V is TRBV7-9; tentatively, D is TRBD1 (6 bases). This CDR3 is 14 amino acids long. Germline assignment: CDR1 SEHNR and CDR2 FQNEAQ (reference sequence). Trimming stripped 5 bases from V and 3 bases from J, with 11 bases between. CDR3 nucleotide sequence: TGTGCCAGCAGCGACAGGAGCAACAATCAGCCCCAGCATTTT. Residues: CASSDRSNNQPQHF.

This clone was observed a handful of times. V gene TRBV7-2 combines with J gene TRBJ1-2; a weak D match, TRBD1 (6 bases). The germline gives CDR1 SGHTA, CDR2 FQGNSA. Trimming left V 4 bases short and J 5 bases short, with 14 bases between. The CDR3 contains 14 residues. CDR3: CASSSGDTPYGYTF. CDR3 DNA sequence: TGTGCCAGCAGCTCCGGGGACACCCCATATGGCTACACCTTC.